These 20 T cell receptor beta chains were sequenced from one sample in a study of blood T cell repertoires in COVID-19 (dated by TCRdb to 2018 to 2021). Library prep was done by the immunoSEQ multiplex PCR assay. This immuneACCESS table, as held by TCRdb, lists in-frame sequences with V and J called but not all clones. Of the missing ones, under half trace to an unresolved V gene in checked studies; the others have no known cause. Recorded for this sample are hundreds of thousands of clones; approximately 78% of them occurred a single time. The ten biggest clones cover around an eighth of the sample. Sequenced material: peripheral blood. These receptors were taken from an older woman with active or convalescent COVID-19.

This chain connects TRBV6-5 to TRBJ1-1; 8 nucleotides line up with TRBD1. After removal of 7 bases from V and 5 bases from J, the junction contained 6 bases not matched to a gene. This CDR3 is 13 amino acids long. The germline V gene has CDR1 MNHEY and CDR2 SVGAGI. DNA for the CDR3: TGTGCCAGCAAAGACAGGGGAAGGACTGAAGCTTTCTTT. Its translation: CASKDRGRTEAFF.

The chain combines TRBV2 with TRBJ2-7; 9 bases agree with TRBD1. CDR1 and CDR2 (germline): SNHLY, FYNNEI. The CDR3 has 13 residues. V lost 8 bases to trimming and J lost 6 bases; unmatched junction nucleotides: 8. DNA of the CDR3: TGTGCCAGCGGGACAGGGAATTATGGCGAGCAGTACTTC. Its protein product is CASGTGNYGEQYF.

Worth noting for this clone: One end of the junction does not line up with germline, which may come from a read error. The chain combines TRBV7-7 with TRBJ2-7; no reliable D call. Germline-derived CDR1 and CDR2 are SSHAT and FNYEAQ (reference sequence). The CDR3 runs to 15 residues. CDR3 protein: CASSLRAIRSYEQYF. The DNA of the CDR3 is TGTGCTAGCAGCTTACGAGCCATTCGCTCCTACGAGCAGTACTTC.

This chain connects TRBV25-1 to TRBJ1-6; 9 bases agree with TRBD1. Germline CDR1 reads MGHDK; CDR2 reads SYGVNS. V was pared by 7 bases and J by 7 bases, with 5 bases of the junction left unmatched. CDR3 length: 14 amino acids. DNA for the CDR3: TGTGCCAGCAACGTCGACAGGGGGAATTCACCCCTCCACTTT. This gives the protein CASNVDRGNSPLHF.

The genes are TRBV2 and TRBJ1-5, with D possibly being TRBD1 (5 bases). This CDR3 contains 14 residues. The V end was cut by 6 bases, the J end by 3 bases, with 12 bases between. Germline-derived CDR1 and CDR2 are SNHLY and FYNNEI. Here the CDR3 reads CASRGGRTNQPQHF. The CDR3 DNA reads TGTGCCAGCAGGGGGGGACGGACCAATCAGCCCCAGCATTTT.

J is TRBJ2-1 and V is TRBV27; D remains ambiguous. Germline-derived CDR1 and CDR2 are MNHEY and SMNVEV (reference sequence). The CDR3 runs to 15 residues. V was pared by 4 bases and J by 0 bases, with 10 bases between. CDR3 sequence reads: CASSSPISSYNEQFF. As DNA, the CDR3 is TGTGCCAGCAGTTCTCCAATCAGCTCCTACAATGAGCAGTTCTTC.

This clone was found once. The chain uses TRBV19 and TRBJ1-5; 9 bases agree with TRBD1. Germline V gene lookup returns CDR1 LNHDA and CDR2 SQIVND (reference sequence). Unmatched junction bases numbered 12, after V lost 7 bases and J lost 5 bases. The CDR3 length is 16 residues. CDR3 nucleotides: TGTGCCAGTATTCGGACAGGGGCCCCGAGCGATCAGCCCCAGCATTTT. Encoded protein: CASIRTGAPSDQPQHF.

This clone was seen only once. The chain couples TRBV7-3 to TRBJ2-3; 9 bases match TRBD2. The ends lost 5 bases at V and 4 bases at J; junction bases unmatched: 10. This CDR3 has 16 residues. From germline, CDR1 is SGHTA and CDR2 FQGTGA. The CDR3 protein is CASSPRGAGGPDTQYF. In nucleotides, the CDR3 is TGTGCCAGCAGCCCCCGTGGGGCGGGGGGGCCAGATACGCAGTATTTT.

The V call is TRBV9, the J call TRBJ2-2, with D possibly TRBD2 on 6 matching bases. CDR1 is SGDLS, CDR2 YYNGEE, per germline. Trimming pared 4 bases from V and 0 bases from J, leaving 13 bases between. This CDR3 comprises 16 residues. The chain's CDR3 is CASSQWAGPNTGELFF. DNA for the CDR3: TGTGCCAGCAGCCAATGGGCGGGACCGAACACCGGGGAGCTGTTTTTT.

The chain links TRBV7-2 to TRBJ2-7; 10 bases align to TRBD1. V gave up 6 bases and J gave up 3 bases; unmatched junction bases: 8. The CDR3 consists of 15 residues. Germline values: CDR1 SGHTA, CDR2 FQGNSA. Here the CDR3 DNA reads TGTGCCAGCAGACCGGGGCGGACAGGGGGCTACGAGCAGTACTTC. Protein product: CASRPGRTGGYEQYF.

V gene TRBV7-9 combines with J gene TRBJ2-3; TRBD1 agrees at 7 bases. With V trimmed by 5 bases and J by 2 bases, 10 bases remained unmatched. The V gene's germline CDR1 is SEHNR and CDR2 FQNEAQ (reference sequence). The length of the CDR3 is 16 residues. In DNA, the CDR3 is TGTGCCAGCAGCCCAAAGGGGGACAGAAACACAGATACGCAGTATTTT. Translation: CASSPKGDRNTDTQYF.

This clone was seen just once. V usage is TRBV19 and J usage is TRBJ2-7, with 10 bases that match TRBD2. This CDR3 is 15 amino acids long. Germline V lookup: CDR1 LNHDA, CDR2 SQIVND (reference sequence). V was pared by 5 bases and J by 2 bases, with 6 bases of the junction left unmatched. The CDR3 spells CASSRSGGFPYEQYF. The CDR3 region has the DNA TGTGCCAGTAGTCGTAGCGGGGGGTTCCCCTACGAGCAGTACTTC. Together with reference TRBV19 and TRBJ2-7, the CDR3 gives the full variable domain: DGGITQSPKYLFRKEGQNVTLSCEQNLNHDAMYWYRQDPGQGLRLIYYSQIVNDFQKGDIAEGYSVSREKKESFPLTVTSAQKNPTAFYLCASSRSGGFPYEQYFGPGTRLTVT.

The V gene is TRBV5-5, the J gene TRBJ2-2; D is perhaps TRBD1 (7 bases). There are 16 residues in the CDR3. Trimming removed 2 bases at V and 7 bases at J, with 18 bases between. Looked up from germline, CDR1 is SGHKS and CDR2 is YYEKEE (reference sequence). Here the CDR3 reads CASSFWRGQSGGELFF. In DNA, the CDR3 is TGTGCCAGCAGCTTTTGGAGGGGGCAATCGGGCGGGGAGCTGTTTTTT.

This chain joins TRBV6-5 and TRBJ1-1; D not certain. Germline-derived CDR1 and CDR2 are MNHEY and SVGAGI. V dropped 5 bases and J dropped 1 base, with 14 bases sitting between them. The CDR3 is made up of 15 amino acids. CDR3 DNA sequence: TGTGCCAGCAGTAATCCGGTCCCAGGGAACACTGAAGCTTTCTTT. Protein sequence: CASSNPVPGNTEAFF.

J is TRBJ1-1 and V is TRBV19; maybe TRBD1 (6 bases). This CDR3 is 14 amino acids long. Trimming took 4 bases from V and 4 from J, leaving 13 bases between them. CDR1 and CDR2 (germline): LNHDA, SQIVND (reference sequence). The CDR3 reads CASSSGRGGTEAFF. CDR3 bases: TGTGCCAGTAGTAGTGGCAGAGGGGGCACTGAAGCTTTCTTT.

In its sample, this clone was seen a few times. The chain links TRBV12-3 or TRBV12-4 to TRBJ1-2, with D possibly TRBD1 on 5 matching bases. With 2 bases removed from V and 6 bases from J, the gap between germline ends came to 10 bases. There are 13 residues in the CDR3. Here the CDR3 reads CASSLIGGNGYTF. In DNA, the CDR3 is TGTGCCAGCAGTTTAATCGGGGGAAATGGCTACACCTTC.

The chain couples TRBV30 to TRBJ2-5; 9 nucleotides line up with TRBD2. Trimming cost V 4 bases and J 1 base; bases outside gene matches: 1. The CDR3 sequence is 13 residues long. Germline CDR1 reads GTSNPN; CDR2 reads SVGIG (reference sequence). The CDR3 region is CAWTSGAQETQYF. The CDR3 DNA reads as TGTGCCTGGACTAGCGGGGCCCAAGAGACCCAGTACTTC.

The V gene is TRBV7-2, the J gene TRBJ2-2; 7 bases line up with TRBD1. The CDR3 extends over 15 amino acids. V was clipped by 4 bases and J by 1 base; unmatched bases: 3. Per the germline V gene, CDR1 is SGHTA and CDR2 is FQGNSA. CDR3 loop: CASSWRTGNTGELFF. DNA of the CDR3: TGTGCCAGCAGCTGGCGGACAGGGAACACCGGGGAGCTGTTTTTT.

The genes are TRBV5-6 and TRBJ1-1, with D possibly being TRBD1 (6 bases). V shed 1 base and J shed 6 bases, with 16 bases lying between them. Germline CDR1 and CDR2: SGHDT and YYEEEE. The CDR3 consists of 15 residues. The CDR3 reads CASSLYEGEWAEAFF. The CDR3 nucleotides read TGTGCCAGCAGCTTGTATGAGGGGGAATGGGCTGAAGCTTTCTTT.

V gene TRBV6-6 combines with J gene TRBJ2-5, with 8 bases that match TRBD2. CDR1 is MNHNY, CDR2 SVGAGI, per germline (reference sequence). With V trimmed by 4 bases and J by 5 bases, 12 bases remained unmatched. The CDR3 is made up of 16 amino acids. CDR3 residues: CASSSPAGTRGETQYF. The CDR3 DNA follows: TGTGCCAGCAGTTCCCCCGCCGGGACTAGAGGGGAGACCCAGTACTTC.